The clone carrying this T cell receptor (beta chain) has just a few counts. In germline, CDR1 is SGDLS, CDR2 YYNGEE. Trimming took off 0 bases at V and 3 bases at J, with 3 bases between the two ends. The CDR3 sequence is 12 residues long. cDNA came from about 0.5 to 1 ug RNA primed by random hexamers. TCRdb re-called the immunoSEQ multiplex PCR reads through MiXCR, storing one row per CDR3 protein. The table has about 180,000 distinct CDR3 sequences, around 96% seen once; the top ten hold 0.15% to 0.2%. This sample was taken from a study of CD8 T cells in Susac syndrome. Negative isolation yielded CD4+ and CD8+ T cells, and FACS enriched TEMRA cells.

Sequencing was done on a sample of CD8+ T cells from PBMCs. The clonotype comes from a human donor with multiple sclerosis. The chain combines TRBV9 with TRBJ1-1; D remains ambiguous. Here the CDR3 DNA reads TGTGCCAGCAGCGTAGATGACACTGAAGCTTTCTTT. This codes for CASSVDDTEAFF.